The 5 T cell receptor beta chains given below trace back to one sample, sequenced in a study of blood T cell repertoires in COVID-19. The data were produced by immunoSEQ multiplex PCR, yet TCRdb's version contains in-frame clones alone and is incomplete. The data contain 150,000 or so clones, roughly four fifths of them singletons. Sequencing used peripheral blood. These receptors were obtained from a human donor with acute or convalescent COVID-19. The donor label of this sample is uncertain.

The V gene is TRBV27, the J gene TRBJ1-5; D not resolved. CDR1 is MNHEY and CDR2 is SMNVEV in the germline V gene (reference sequence). Trimming removed 5 bases from V and 2 bases from J, with 13 bases in between. The CDR3 length is 15 residues. CDR3 DNA: TGTGCCAGCAGTCCCTATGGGGAGGGCAATCAGCCCCAGCATTTT. Protein product: CASSPYGEGNQPQHF.

In this sample, this clone turned up a few times. The chain links TRBV19 to TRBJ1-5, with D uncertain. This CDR3 has 15 residues. Germline V CDR1 and CDR2: LNHDA, SQIVND (reference sequence). V was trimmed by 3 bases and J by 4 bases, leaving 13 bases between them. The CDR3 here is CASSIVRGQNQPQHF. The CDR3 bases are TGTGCCAGTAGTATCGTACGGGGTCAAAATCAGCCCCAGCATTTT.

The genes are TRBV6-5 and TRBJ2-1; 11 nucleotides line up with TRBD2. Per germline, CDR1 MNHEY and CDR2 SVGAGI. The CDR3 is 16 amino acids. Trimming at V came to 2 bases and at J to 8 bases, leaving 8 bases not matched to a gene. The CDR3 protein is CASSYGSLAGGDEQFF. The CDR3 DNA reads TGTGCCAGCAGTTACGGCTCCCTAGCGGGGGGAGATGAGCAGTTCTTC.

The J gene is TRBJ1-4, the V gene TRBV27; 9 positions agree with TRBD1. The CDR3 consists of 14 residues. Losses at the gene ends were 6 bases for V and 8 bases for J; bases not matched to a gene: 7. CDR1 is MNHEY and CDR2 is SMNVEV in the germline V gene (reference sequence). CDR3 loop: CASRGDRDGEKLFF. CDR3 nucleotides: TGTGCCAGCAGGGGGGACAGGGATGGCGAAAAACTGTTTTTT.

Here the CDR3 reads CASSPGTSGGAHGANVLTF. The DNA of the CDR3 is TGTGCCAGCAGCCCAGGGACTAGCGGGGGGGCACATGGGGCCAACGTCCTGACTTTC. The chain has TRBV7-9 and TRBJ2-6; 16 bases align to TRBD2. With V trimmed by 5 bases and J by 3 bases, 7 bases remained unmatched. This CDR3 has 19 residues. Germline V gene sequence: CDR1 SEHNR, CDR2 FQNEAQ (reference sequence). The variable domain in full, completed from reference TRBV7-9 and TRBJ2-6, reads DTGVSQNPRHKITKRGQNVTFRCDPISEHNRLYWYRQTLGQGPEFLTYFQNEAQLEKSRLLSDRFSAERPKGSFSTLEIQRTEQGDSAMYLCASSPGTSGGAHGANVLTFGAGSRLTVL.